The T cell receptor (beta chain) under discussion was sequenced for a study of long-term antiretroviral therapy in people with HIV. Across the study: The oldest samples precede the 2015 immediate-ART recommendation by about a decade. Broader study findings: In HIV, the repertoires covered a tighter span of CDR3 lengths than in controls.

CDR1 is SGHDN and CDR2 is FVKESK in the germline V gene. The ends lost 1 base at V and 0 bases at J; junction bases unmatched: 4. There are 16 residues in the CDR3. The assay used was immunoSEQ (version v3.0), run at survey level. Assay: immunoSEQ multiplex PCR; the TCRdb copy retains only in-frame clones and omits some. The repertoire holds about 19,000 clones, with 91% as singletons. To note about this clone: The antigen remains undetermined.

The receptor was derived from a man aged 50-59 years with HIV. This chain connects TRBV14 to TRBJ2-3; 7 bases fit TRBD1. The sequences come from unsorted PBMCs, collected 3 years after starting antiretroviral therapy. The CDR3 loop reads CASSQAGTVSTDTQYF. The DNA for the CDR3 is TGTGCCAGCAGCCAAGCGGGGACAGTTAGCACAGATACGCAGTATTTT.